Presented here are 21 T cell receptor beta chains from one specimen sequenced in a study of PD-L1 blockade in urothelial cancer (TCRdb year 2017). Libraries were made using the immunoSEQ multiplex PCR assay. Entries here come from immuneACCESS through TCRdb and include only in-frame sequences with V and J called. Some clones fail to appear in such tables; in the studies checked, an unresolved V gene covers under half of the shortfall, and the cause of the remainder is unknown. This sample holds 60,000 to 75,000 clones; about 83% were observed only once. The leading ten clones occupy roughly 9% of the sample. This sample's time point label indicates: pretreatment peripheral blood. Sequences were derived from PBMCs, sampled around atezolizumab (anti-PD-L1) treatment. The source is a woman aged 70 to 79 with urothelial cancer.

In nucleotides, the CDR3 is TGCGCCAGCAGCATCAACCCGGGACTCGCCACCGGGGAGCTGTTTTTT. Its translation is CASSINPGLATGELFF. The chain combines TRBV5-1 with TRBJ2-2, with a weak D call TRBD2 (6 bases). CDR1 SGHRS and CDR2 YFSETQ come from the germline V gene. V shed 4 bases and J shed 4 bases, with 17 bases lying between them. CDR3 size: 16 residues.

The chain employs TRBV7-2 and TRBJ2-5; 10 nucleotides align to TRBD2. The CDR3 spans 14 residues. The germline V gene encodes CDR1 SGHTA and CDR2 FQGNSA. V was clipped by 1 base and J by 14 bases; unmatched bases: 10. As DNA, the CDR3 is TGTGCCAGCAGCTTAGAGGTCCTAGCGGGGGTCCTTTACTTC. This encodes CASSLEVLAGVLYF.

Only a few counts were recorded for this clone. This chain connects TRBV30 to TRBJ2-2, with 7 bases fitting TRBD2. The CDR3 is made up of 16 amino acids. J gave up 0 bases and V 6 bases, and 10 bases lay outside the gene matches. Germline CDR1 and CDR2: GTSNPN and SVGIG (reference sequence). For the CDR3, the DNA is TGTGCCTGTGGGAGGCTAGCGGTAGCGAACACCGGGGAGCTGTTTTTT. Its translation: CACGRLAVANTGELFF. The full variable domain, in which reference TRBV30 and TRBJ2-2 provide the parts outside the CDR3, is SQTIHQWPATLVQPVGSPLSLECTVEGTSNPNLYWYRQAAGRGLQLLFYSVGIGQISSEVPQNLSASRPQDRQFILSSKKLLLSDSGFYLCACGRLAVANTGELFFGEGSRLTVL.

The chain has TRBV11-3 and TRBJ2-7, with 8 bases that match TRBD2. CDR3 length equals 14 residues. CDR1 is SGHNT and CDR2 is YENEEA in the germline V gene. Trimming removed 8 bases from V and 6 bases from J; junction bases left unmatched: 12. CDR3 sequence (DNA): TGTGCCAGCGCGGTCGGGAGGGCCTCCCCCGAGCAGTACTTC. This sequence encodes CASAVGRASPEQYF.

The chain has TRBV7-3 and TRBJ2-2; no clear D gene. V gave up 2 bases and J gave up 5 bases, with 6 bases separating them. Germline CDR1 reads SGHTA; CDR2 reads FQGTGA. This CDR3 region has 13 residues. This CDR3 is CASSLSLTGELFF. The CDR3 DNA reads as TGTGCCAGCAGCTTATCTCTTACCGGGGAGCTGTTTTTT.

The gene calls are TRBV6-5 and TRBJ1-1; D call uncertain. This CDR3 contains 13 residues. Between the trimmed V and J ends, which lost 0 bases and 3 bases, there was a span of 5 bases. Germline values: CDR1 MNHEY, CDR2 SVGAGI. CDR3 DNA: TGTGCCAGCAGTTACTCGCAGGACACTGAAGCTTTCTTT. Translated: CASSYSQDTEAFF.

The J gene is TRBJ2-7, the V gene TRBV18; 10 bases are shared with TRBD1. The trim removed 3 bases at V and 7 bases at J, leaving 6 bases unmatched. The CDR3 contains 14 residues. Germline CDR1 and CDR2: KGHSH and LQKENI. The CDR3 DNA reads TGTGCCAGCTCACCGGGACAGGGGACGTTTGAGCAGTACTTC. Its translation: CASSPGQGTFEQYF.

A few counts support this clone. The V gene is TRBV4-2, the J gene TRBJ2-3; no definite D call. Trimming pared 2 bases from V and 0 bases from J, leaving 3 bases between. The CDR3 runs 13 residues. The germline gives CDR1 LGHNA, CDR2 YNFKEQ. CDR3: CASSQTSTDTQYF. The CDR3 region has the DNA TGTGCCAGCAGCCAAACTAGCACAGATACGCAGTATTTT.

This clone was seen more than once but under ten times. V is TRBV10-3 and J is TRBJ2-2, with a weak D call TRBD2 (6 bases). V was trimmed by 6 bases and J by 1 base, leaving 12 bases between them. CDR1 and CDR2 from the germline V gene are ENHRY and SYGVKD. CDR3 length: 15 amino acids. CDR3 sequence (DNA): TGTGCCATCAGCCCTCGCGGGGAGAACACCGGGGAGCTGTTTTTT. Protein sequence: CAISPRGENTGELFF.

The gene calls are TRBV14 and TRBJ2-2; 9 bases map to TRBD1. The V gene end was trimmed by 5 bases and the J gene end by 7 bases; junction bases not matched to a gene: 8. The length of the CDR3 is 15 residues. CDR1 is SGHDN and CDR2 is FVKESK in the germline V gene. The CDR3 region is CASSDPRDRVGELFF. CDR3 nucleotide sequence: TGTGCCAGCAGCGATCCCCGGGACAGGGTCGGGGAGCTGTTTTTT.

This clone was detected only once. CDR3 sequence reads: CASQSGGRAFKNIQYF. The CDR3 DNA is TGCGCCTCCCAGTCTGGCGGGAGGGCGTTTAAAAACATTCAGTACTTC. The genes are TRBV5-1 and TRBJ2-4; 9 bases match TRBD2. Trimming cost V 10 bases and J 4 bases; bases outside gene matches: 15. The CDR3 totals 16 residues. The germline V gene encodes CDR1 SGHRS and CDR2 YFSETQ.

The V call is TRBV13, the J call TRBJ1-2; 12 bases line up with TRBD1. Trimming cost V 2 bases and J 6 bases; bases outside gene matches: 10. Germline V lookup: CDR1 PRHDT, CDR2 FYEKMQ (reference sequence). This CDR3 is built from 17 residues. CDR3 nucleotide sequence: TGTGCCAGCAGCTTAATATACCCGGGACAGGGGGCTGATGGCTACACCTTC. Translating it yields CASSLIYPGQGADGYTF.

The chain links TRBV5-1 to TRBJ1-1; D might be TRBD1 (5 bases). The V and J ends lost 2 bases and 10 bases respectively, with 30 bases between them. This CDR3 is 18 amino acids long. CDR1 SGHRS and CDR2 YFSETQ come from the germline V gene. CDR3 loop: CASSLGSWGVLPRVVAFF. The CDR3 DNA reads as TGCGCCAGCAGCTTAGGTTCGTGGGGGGTTCTCCCCCGCGTTGTAGCTTTCTTT. Full variable domain (missing parts from reference TRBV5-1 and TRBJ1-1): KAGVTQTPRYLIKTRGQQVTLSCSPISGHRSVSWYQQTPGQGLQFLFEYFSETQRNKGNFPGRFSGRQFSNSRSEMNVSTLELGDSALYLCASSLGSWGVLPRVVAFFGQGTRLTVV.

The gene calls are TRBV13 and TRBJ1-1; D remains ambiguous. Per germline, CDR1 PRHDT and CDR2 FYEKMQ (reference sequence). Trimming cost V 2 bases and J 1 base, with 5 bases left between them. This CDR3 is built from 13 residues. The CDR3 is CASSLNTNTEAFF. Here the CDR3 DNA reads TGTGCCAGCAGCTTAAACACGAACACTGAAGCTTTCTTT.

The V and J genes are TRBV27 and TRBJ2-7, with 8 bases aligning to TRBD1. V lost 3 bases, J lost 6 bases, and 10 bases stayed unmatched. The germline gives CDR1 MNHEY, CDR2 SMNVEV (reference sequence). The CDR3 consists of 15 residues. The CDR3 spells CASSFQAGGGFEQYF. The CDR3 DNA reads as TGTGCCAGCAGTTTCCAGGCAGGGGGCGGTTTCGAGCAGTACTTC.

This clone was counted a single time. This chain uses TRBV4-3 with TRBJ1-2; TRBD1 is a possible D gene (6 bases). Germline values: CDR1 LGHNA, CDR2 YSLEER. V lost 0 bases to trimming and J lost 0 bases, with 14 bases between them. The CDR3 spans 17 residues. The CDR3 nucleotides are TGCGCCAGCAGCCAAGAACCAGGGGACGAGGCTAACTATGGCTACACCTTC. Translation: CASSQEPGDEANYGYTF.

The V call is TRBV5-1, the J call TRBJ1-3; no firm D call. The V end lost 0 bases, the J end lost 0 bases, and 7 bases lay between the germline ends. Germline V gene data show CDR1 as SGHRS and CDR2 as YFSETQ. This CDR3 has 15 residues. This chain's CDR3 is CASSLGQNSGNTIYF. For the CDR3, the DNA is TGCGCCAGCAGCTTGGGTCAGAACTCTGGAAACACCATATATTTT.

The genes are TRBV5-4 and TRBJ2-7; possible D gene TRBD2, 7 bases. Trimming took 4 bases from V and 6 from J, leaving 23 bases between them. Germline V gene data show CDR1 as SGHNT and CDR2 as YYREEE (reference sequence). The CDR3 has 16 amino acids. DNA of the CDR3: TGTGCCAGCAGCCCGATGGACAGTCAGGGACTACGCGAGCAGTACTTC. Translated, it gives CASSPMDSQGLREQYF. The full variable domain, its missing parts supplied by reference TRBV5-4 and TRBJ2-7, is ETGVTQSPTHLIKTRGQQVTLRCSSQSGHNTVSWYQQALGQGPQFIFQYYREEENGRGNFPPRFSGLQFPNYSSELNVNALELDDSALYLCASSPMDSQGLREQYFGPGTRLTVT.

The rearrangement links TRBV27 to TRBJ1-2; TRBD1 aligns across 9 bases. From germline, CDR1 is MNHEY and CDR2 SMNVEV (reference sequence). Losses at the gene ends were 5 bases for V and 7 bases for J; bases not matched to a gene: 8. CDR3 size: 14 residues. The CDR3 loop reads CASSARDRVRGYTF. In DNA, the CDR3 is TGTGCCAGCAGTGCCCGGGACAGGGTACGTGGCTACACCTTC.

This chain uses TRBV6-5 with TRBJ1-2, with D maybe TRBD1 (5 bases). The CDR3 sequence is 14 residues long. CDR1 is MNHEY, CDR2 SVGAGI, per germline. Trimming took off 7 bases at V and 5 bases at J, with 17 bases between the two ends. The CDR3, as DNA: TGTGCCAGCAAGACAGCGCATCAACTTTATGGCTACACCTTC. It translates to CASKTAHQLYGYTF.

V usage is TRBV25-1 and J usage is TRBJ2-5; TRBD1 matches at 9 bases. V lost 2 bases, J lost 5 bases, and 6 bases stayed unmatched. The CDR3 is 15 residues long. The germline gives CDR1 MGHDK, CDR2 SYGVNS. CDR3 sequence reads: CASSEPQGAGETQYF. CDR3 bases: TGTGCCAGCAGTGAACCACAGGGGGCTGGGGAGACCCAGTACTTC.